This is a list of T cell receptor beta chains from one sample in a study of cytomegalovirus exposure and HLA in healthy donors. Profiling relied on immunoSEQ multiplex PCR, and the TCRdb table lists in-frame clones only, not all of them. The table has 300,000 to 400,000 clones, around 90% seen once. The specimen sequenced was PBMCs. Receptors were obtained from a young man in good health and CMV-seronegative. CDR3s include the opening cysteine and the closing phenylalanine or tryptophan. D genes are given only for firm matches. Only some rows state a clone size, as once, few, many or a class for expanded clones.

j_call	v_call	d_call	clone_size	cdr3_nt	cdr3_aa
TRBJ1-5	TRBV5-1	TRBD1	NA	TGCGCCAGCAGCCGGGGGACAGGTGGAAATCAGCCCCAGCATTTT	CASSRGTGGNQPQHF
TRBJ1-2	TRBV6-5	TRBD1	NA	TGTGCCAGCAGTTACGGGACAGGGGTCTTAGGCTACACCTTC	CASSYGTGVLGYTF
TRBJ2-5	TRBV2	TRBD2	NA	TGTGCCAGCATAGCGCGGGGGGGCCAAGAGACCCAGTACTTC	CASIARGGQETQYF
TRBJ1-5	TRBV6-1	NA	NA	TGTGCCAGCAGTGAAGAGTACAGGGACAATCAGCCCCAGCATTTT	CASSEEYRDNQPQHF
TRBJ1-1	TRBV6-5	TRBD1	NA	TGTGCCAGCAGTTACAGTAGGGGGCTGAGCACTGAAGCTTTCTTT	CASSYSRGLSTEAFF
TRBJ1-6	TRBV19	TRBD1	NA	TGTGCCAGTCAAGGGCCGGACAGGGGAAGCAATTCACCCCTCCACTTT	CASQGPDRGSNSPLHF
TRBJ2-2	TRBV18	NA	NA	TGTGCCAGCTCGCCTCGGGGGGCCCTAAGCATCGGGGAGCTGTTTTTT	CASSPRGALSIGELFF
TRBJ1-1	TRBV19	NA	NA	TGTGCCAGTAGTACCCCCCAGAACACTGAAGCTTTCTTT	CASSTPQNTEAFF
TRBJ2-1	TRBV7-9	TRBD2	NA	TGTGCCAGCAGCTTGGGACTAGCGGTCTACAATGAGCAGTTCTTC	CASSLGLAVYNEQFF
TRBJ1-2	TRBV7-9	NA	NA	TGTGCCAGCAGCTTAGTAGCCAGGGAAGAGCCTAACTATGGCTACACCTTC	CASSLVAREEPNYGYTF
TRBJ2-7	TRBV6-6	TRBD1	NA	TGTGCCAGCACCCACGCGGGAACAGGGGGCGGGTACGAGCAGTACTTC	CASTHAGTGGGYEQYF
TRBJ1-6	TRBV10-3	NA	NA	TGTGCCATCAGCGCAACAGTTAATTCACCCCTCCACTTT	CAISATVNSPLHF
TRBJ1-2	TRBV9	NA	NA	TGTGCCAGCAGCGATGAGGAGTATGGCTACACCTTC	CASSDEEYGYTF
TRBJ1-3	TRBV6-1	NA	NA	TGTGCCAGCAGTGAAGCGCCCGCCCGACTCCTAATCCCAAAAAACACCATATATTTT	CASSEAPARLLIPKNTIYF
TRBJ1-1	TRBV11-2	TRBD1	NA	TGTGCCAGCAGCTTAGTTGACAGGGGCGCTTTCTTT	CASSLVDRGAFF
TRBJ2-1	TRBV5-6	NA	once	TGTGCCAGCAGCCCCCCAGGACGGGGAGTGTACAATGAGCAGTTCTTC	CASSPPGRGVYNEQFF
TRBJ1-6	TRBV4-3	TRBD1	few	TGCGCCAGCAGCCATGGACAGGGGGGCTCACCCCTCCACTTT	CASSHGQGGSPLHF
TRBJ2-1	TRBV7-9	TRBD2	NA	TGTGCCAGCAGCTTAGTATGGCTAGCGGACTACAATGAGCAGTTCTTC	CASSLVWLADYNEQFF
TRBJ1-1	TRBV2	NA	NA	TGTGCCAGCAGTGAAGCGCTCCAGGGGCTGAACACTGAAGCTTTCTTT	CASSEALQGLNTEAFF
TRBJ2-2	TRBV5-4	TRBD1	NA	TGTGCCAGCAGCCCCCGCAGGGGGCTCGGCACCGGGGAGCTGTTTTTT	CASSPRRGLGTGELFF
TRBJ2-2	TRBV5-1	NA	NA	TGCGCCAGCAGCTCAGGGACGAACACCGGGGAGCTGTTTTTT	CASSSGTNTGELFF
TRBJ2-5	TRBV6-5	TRBD2	once	TGTGCCAGCAGAGCCAGCGGGGGGACCCAAGAGACCCAGTACTTC	CASRASGGTQETQYF
TRBJ1-1	TRBV7-2	NA	NA	TGTGCCAGCAGCCCCGGGGGTAGTTACACTGAAGCTTTCTTT	CASSPGGSYTEAFF
TRBJ2-5	TRBV6-5	NA	NA	TGTGCCAGCAGTTCCTCACTATCCCAAGAGACCCAGTACTTC	CASSSSLSQETQYF
TRBJ1-6	TRBV5-5	TRBD1	NA	TGTGCCAGCCGATTACAGGGGGCCCTTAATTCACCCCTCCACTTT	CASRLQGALNSPLHF
TRBJ2-1	TRBV19	TRBD1	once	TGTGCCAGTAGTAAGCCGGGACAGGGTACTGAGCAGTTCTTC	CASSKPGQGTEQFF
TRBJ2-1	TRBV5-1	TRBD1	NA	TGCGCCAGCAGCTTGACCTGGGACAGGGTCTCAACCAATGAGCAGTTCTTC	CASSLTWDRVSTNEQFF
TRBJ2-5	TRBV27	TRBD1	once	TGTGCCAGCAGTTTATTAGGGGGCCCTGTGGCCCAAGAGACCCAGTACTTC	CASSLLGGPVAQETQYF
TRBJ1-6	TRBV5-6	NA	few	TGTGCCAGCAGCTCAAGATCCGATGGCAGATATTCACCCCTCCACTTT	CASSSRSDGRYSPLHF
TRBJ2-5	TRBV7-8	NA	NA	TGTGCCAGCAGCTTAGTAGCTAGTAAAGAGACCCAGTACTTC	CASSLVASKETQYF
TRBJ2-3	TRBV5-1	TRBD2	NA	TGCGCCAGCAAAGTCGCGGGGGTGCCTGCAGATACGCAGTATTTT	CASKVAGVPADTQYF
TRBJ1-5	TRBV5-4	NA	NA	TGTGCCAGCAGTCATGACGGGGATCAGCCCCAGCATTTT	CASSHDGDQPQHF
TRBJ1-2	TRBV6-1	NA	NA	TGTGCCAGCAGTGAAGCGCTTCGGGGGAACTATGGCTACACCTTC	CASSEALRGNYGYTF
TRBJ1-2	TRBV5-1	NA	once	TGCGCCAGCAGCTTGGATGGGGCAGGTTATGGCTACACCTTC	CASSLDGAGYGYTF
TRBJ2-7	TRBV25-1	TRBD1	NA	TGTGCCAGCAGTGAATGGGGGACAGGGACTTACGAGCAGTACTTC	CASSEWGTGTYEQYF
TRBJ1-5	TRBV30	TRBD1	NA	TGTGCCTGGAGCCAGACAGGGACCAATCAGCCCCAGCATTTT	CAWSQTGTNQPQHF
TRBJ2-3	TRBV7-9	TRBD2	NA	TGTGCCAGCAGCGAATCACTAGCGGGTGACACAGATACGCAGTATTTT	CASSESLAGDTDTQYF
TRBJ1-1	TRBV5-6	NA	NA	TGTGCCAGCAGCTTGGTTGACAGACTGAACACTGAAGCTTTCTTT	CASSLVDRLNTEAFF
TRBJ2-4	TRBV29-1	NA	NA	TGCAGCGTTGGGGGGGGGCTCCCCCTGGCCAAAAACATTCAGTACTTC	CSVGGGLPLAKNIQYF
TRBJ1-2	TRBV18	TRBD1	NA	TGTGCCAGCTCACCACCCCAGGGGGCTACCTTGGTCTATGGCTACACCTTC	CASSPPQGATLVYGYTF
TRBJ2-5	TRBV6-1	NA	once	TGTGCCAGCAAAATGGAGGGACAGCCACCGGAGACCCAGTACTTC	CASKMEGQPPETQYF
TRBJ2-4	TRBV7-9	NA	NA	TGTGCCAGCAGCTTTTCCCAGGAAAACATTCAGTACTTC	CASSFSQENIQYF
TRBJ2-7	TRBV4-1	NA	NA	TGCGCCAGCAGCCAAGAGGTGTCGGACTTGTACTACGAGCAGTACTTC	CASSQEVSDLYYEQYF
TRBJ1-2	TRBV11-1	NA	NA	TGTGCCAGCCTGGACACTAACTATGGCTACACCTTC	CASLDTNYGYTF
TRBJ1-1	TRBV7-8	NA	NA	TGTGCCAGCAGCCACATTACCACTGAAGCTTTCTTT	CASSHITTEAFF
TRBJ1-5	TRBV6-1	NA	few	TGTGCCAGCAGTGAGAGTAATCAGCCCCAGCATTTT	CASSESNQPQHF
TRBJ1-2	TRBV5-4	NA	NA	TGTGCCAGCAGCTTGGCCGAGGATGGCTACACCTTC	CASSLAEDGYTF
TRBJ1-2	TRBV7-2	TRBD1	NA	TGTGCCAGCAGCTCATGGACAGGGGGTTCGTCAGGGGGCTACACCTTC	CASSSWTGGSSGGYTF
TRBJ2-3	TRBV2	NA	NA	TGTGCCAGCACACCAGGTCAGGTTAGGACAGATACGCAGTATTTT	CASTPGQVRTDTQYF
TRBJ1-1	TRBV7-8	TRBD1	NA	TGTGCCAGCAGCTTAGCGCGCGGGACAGGGGACGAAGCTTTCTTT	CASSLARGTGDEAFF